This T cell receptor beta chain was captured by sequencing in a study of spatial heterogeneity in lung cancer (dated by TCRdb to between 2018 and 2020). In the study overall: Beta-chain transcripts were consistently detected in greater numbers than alpha-chain transcripts, which likely reflects a higher abundance of beta-chain transcripts. In non-small cell lung cancer, the study quantitatively compared TCR alpha and beta repertoires across several tumor regions, matched nontumor lung, and blood. At surgery, fewer than 250 tumor regions, 64 matched nontumor lung samples and a few dozen PBMC samples were TCR-sequenced for both alpha and beta chains. In the raw uncorrected reads, each unique combination of TCR and UMI appeared more than ten times on average. TCR repertoire features were related to nonsynonymous mutation counts determined by whole-exome sequencing of tumor tissue.

Library creation used 5' RACE. The instrument was a NextSeq 500. In the TCR library protocol, a unique molecular identifier was attached to each TCR cDNA molecule so that PCR and sequencing errors could be corrected. As for the original processing: TCR identification, UMI-based error correction and CDR3 extraction were performed with Decombinator tools. TCRs above a frequency of 2 per 1,000, corresponding to the top 1% of the tumor frequency distribution, were defined as expanded. Renyi diversity was computed with the R vegan package after each repertoire had been subsampled 100 times to 5,000 TCRs. To build CDR3 similarity networks, amino acid triplet string-kernel similarity was used, and CDR3s were connected when their pairwise similarity was above 0.82. TCRdb applied fastp at Q25 and MiXCR to the public reads, then kept only in-frame beta chains. Identical CDR3 proteins give one entry, which carries the most common genes and DNA. TCRdb, not the original authors, processed these V and J calls. The sample yields about 41,000 distinct CDR3 sequences; over 9.5% were counted once. The ten largest make up 42% of the sample.

The germline V gene yields ENHRY for CDR1 and SYGVKD for CDR2. Its CDR3 holds 17 amino acids, cysteine through phenylalanine. The retained sequence is limited to the CDR3, 51 bases, with the frame set at the first base. V and J lose 0 bases and 4 bases, and a span of 19 bases separates them. Concerning this clonotype: This receptor's antigen is unknown. One base away there is no much larger clone; base qualities are not given.

The sample's time point label, in plain terms: sample taken at primary tumor resection. Without any cell sorting, TCR sequencing was performed on whole RNA extracted either from tumor and nontumor lung tissue or from cryopreserved PBMC samples. The donors were more than 60 patients from the lung TRACERx cohort who had early-stage, untreated non-small cell lung cancer. A patient was chosen for TCR sequencing only when enough RNA was available from at least two tumor regions. What the authors observed across the whole study: Confirming at a functional level the hypothesis that regional TCRs recognize regional mutations was considered to require additional single-cell paired TCR alpha and beta sequencing. Ubiquitous expanded tumor TCRs showed up in blood more often at tumor resection than at routine follow-up.

This chain joins TRBV10-3 to TRBJ2-7; a tentative D match to TRBD1 spans 7 bases. This receptor was obtained from a female donor with early-stage non-small cell lung cancer. Here the sequenced sample was PBMCs, taken at surgery. The nucleotides read TGTGCCATCAGTGAGTCCTCGGGGGCAGGGGGAAGGTACGAGCAGTACTTC. Protein translation: CAISESSGAGGRYEQYF.